This entry lists 10 T cell receptor beta chains sequenced from one sample in a study of blood T cell repertoires in COVID-19. This table comes from immunoSEQ multiplex PCR, and its TCRdb copy is limited to in-frame clones, with some not included. The sample has 42,000 or so clones; around nine tenths are singletons. Sequencing was done on a sample of peripheral blood. The receptors were gathered from a human donor in a cohort sampled during active COVID-19.

The V call is TRBV5-1, the J call TRBJ2-2; perhaps TRBD2 as D (5 bases). The CDR3 sequence is 20 residues long. From germline, CDR1 is SGHRS and CDR2 YFSETQ. The V gene lost 2 bases and the J gene lost 5 bases, with 28 bases spanning the gap. CDR3: CASSFRFFNGAVRNTGELFF. DNA for the CDR3: TGCGCCAGCAGCTTTCGGTTTTTTAACGGAGCGGTCAGAAATACCGGGGAGCTGTTTTTT.

The gene calls are TRBV5-4 and TRBJ2-3, with TRBD1 matching over 9 bases. Germline lookup yields CDR1 SGHNT and CDR2 YYREEE (reference sequence). The CDR3 extends over 13 amino acids. V trimming: 3 bases; J trimming: 13 bases; junction bases outside the gene matches: 9. The CDR3 DNA reads TGTGCCAGCAGCTCGAGGGACAGGGACCGAAAGTATTTT. Translation gives CASSSRDRDRKYF.

The chain joins TRBV6-6 to TRBJ2-7; 7 bases match TRBD1. Germline trimming cut 6 bases from V and 6 bases from J; bases unmatched to any gene: 2. Germline-derived CDR1 and CDR2 are MNHNY and SVGAGI (reference sequence). The CDR3 contains 11 residues. Written as DNA, the CDR3 is TGTGCCAGCAGCACAGGGGCCGAGCAGTACTTC. This encodes CASSTGAEQYF.

This clone was seen more than once but under ten times. The chain uses TRBV6-6 and TRBJ2-5; a weak D match, TRBD1 (5 bases). V shed 2 bases and J shed 5 bases, with 18 bases lying between them. Germline assignment: CDR1 MNHNY and CDR2 SVGAGI (reference sequence). CDR3 length: 16 residues. The CDR3 reads CASSYGATPGPETQYF. The CDR3 coding sequence is TGTGCCAGCAGTTACGGAGCGACCCCAGGGCCGGAGACCCAGTACTTC.

The CDR3 reads CASSPNPGGANEKLFF. DNA for the CDR3: TGTGCCAGCAGCCCGAACCCGGGTGGTGCTAATGAAAAACTGTTTTTT. This rearrangement joins TRBV7-8 to TRBJ1-4, with D unresolved. The CDR3 spans 16 residues. Germline-derived CDR1 and CDR2 are SGHVS and FQNEAQ. The V end was cut by 5 bases, the J end by 3 bases, with 16 bases between. Based on the CDR3 plus reference TRBV7-8 and TRBJ1-4, the full variable domain is GAGVSQSPRYKVAKRGQDVALRCDPISGHVSLFWYQQALGQGPEFLTYFQNEAQLDKSGLPSDRFFAERPEGSVSTLKIQRTQQEDSAVYLCASSPNPGGANEKLFFGSGTQLSVL.

This chain uses TRBV6-5 with TRBJ1-5; D might be TRBD1 (6 bases). The V gene's germline CDR1 is MNHEY and CDR2 SVGAGI. V was pared by 7 bases and J by 8 bases, with 18 bases between. The CDR3 is 14 amino acids. The CDR3 DNA follows: TGTGCCAGCAACAGGGACGGGCCTGAGGAGCCCCAGCATTTT. Translation gives CASNRDGPEEPQHF.

The sample holds a few counts of this clone. This chain uses TRBV6-5 with TRBJ1-6; D possibly corresponds to TRBD1 (6 bases). Trimming removed 7 bases at V and 9 bases at J, with 19 bases between. This CDR3 has 15 amino acids. Germline V gene data show CDR1 as MNHEY and CDR2 as SVGAGI. This chain's CDR3 is CASITGQADSSPLHF. The CDR3 coding sequence is TGTGCCAGCATCACAGGGCAAGCGGACAGTTCACCCCTCCACTTT.

This clone was observed a handful of times. The chain couples TRBV5-1 to TRBJ1-1; 9 bases are a match to TRBD1. This CDR3 has 15 amino acids. Germline trimming cut 4 bases from V and 4 bases from J; bases unmatched to any gene: 8. CDR1 is SGHRS, CDR2 YFSETQ, per germline. For the CDR3, the DNA is TGCGCCAGCAGCAGAACAGGGGGCGCGGGCACTGAAGCTTTCTTT. Translating it yields CASSRTGGAGTEAFF.

The chain recombines TRBV21-1 with TRBJ2-7; the D call of TRBD2 is as the table states it, not checked on the DNA. TRBV21-1 is tagged as a pseudogene. The CDR3 totals 15 residues. The CDR3 sequence: CASRGTGIPSYEQYF. The CDR3 DNA sequence: TGTGCCAGCCGGGGGACCGGGATCCCTTCCTACGAGCAGTACTTC.

This clone has a handful of counts. The junction and the germline gene differ at one end; a read error may be behind it. The chain links TRBV6-5 to TRBJ1-2, with D tentatively TRBD1 (6 bases). This CDR3 comprises 15 residues. Germline V gene sequence: CDR1 MNHEY, CDR2 SVGAGI. The CDR3: CASSDSQGFGYGYTF. CDR3 coding DNA: TGTGCCAGCAGTGACTCACAGGGTTTTGGCTATGGCTACACCTTC.